This T cell receptor beta chain was identified during a study of T-cell reconstitution after alpha-beta-depleted transplantation in children. Trimming took 11 bases from V and 4 from J, leaving 32 bases between them. CDR3 size: 18 residues. This clonotype was detected only a few times. Unique molecular identifiers were incorporated when the TCRbeta library was constructed. TCRdb passed the PCR reads through MiXCR, listing each CDR3 protein once. The repertoire holds 200,000 to 250,000 distinct CDR3 sequences, with 9.7% as singletons. V is TRBV12-3 or TRBV12-4 and J is TRBJ1-2, with TRBD1 as a possible D gene (5 bases). The clonotype comes from a human donor who donated a stem cell graft to a child with SCID. The sequences come from PBMCs from the stem cell graft donor, collected from the stem cell graft. CDR3 DNA sequence: TGTGCCTTCTGTTTATTTGTTTATCAGGAGGGACGGGGCTATGGCTACACCTTC. This translates into CAFCLFVYQEGRGYGYTF.